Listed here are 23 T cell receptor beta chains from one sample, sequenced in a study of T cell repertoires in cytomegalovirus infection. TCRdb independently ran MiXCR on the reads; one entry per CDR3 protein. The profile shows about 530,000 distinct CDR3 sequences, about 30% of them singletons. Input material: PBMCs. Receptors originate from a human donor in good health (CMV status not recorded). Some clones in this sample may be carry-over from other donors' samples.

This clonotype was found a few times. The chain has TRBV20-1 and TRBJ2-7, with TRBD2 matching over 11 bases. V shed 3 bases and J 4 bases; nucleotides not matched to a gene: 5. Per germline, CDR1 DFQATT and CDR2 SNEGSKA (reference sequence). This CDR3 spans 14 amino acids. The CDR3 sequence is CSASLLAGGYEQYF. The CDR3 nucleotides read TGCAGTGCTAGTCTTCTAGCGGGAGGTTACGAGCAGTACTTC.

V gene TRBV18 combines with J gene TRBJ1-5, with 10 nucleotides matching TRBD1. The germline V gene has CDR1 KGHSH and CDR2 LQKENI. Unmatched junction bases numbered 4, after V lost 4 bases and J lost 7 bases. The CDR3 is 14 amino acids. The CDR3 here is CASSLGTGAQPQHF. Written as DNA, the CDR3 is TGTGCCAGCTCACTTGGGACAGGGGCCCAGCCCCAGCATTTT. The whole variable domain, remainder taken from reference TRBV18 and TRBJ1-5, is NAGVMQNPRHLVRRRGQEARLRCSPMKGHSHVYWYRQLPEEGLKFMVYLQKENIIDESGMPKERFSAEFPKEGPSILRIQQVVRGDSAAYFCASSLGTGAQPQHFGDGTRLSIL.

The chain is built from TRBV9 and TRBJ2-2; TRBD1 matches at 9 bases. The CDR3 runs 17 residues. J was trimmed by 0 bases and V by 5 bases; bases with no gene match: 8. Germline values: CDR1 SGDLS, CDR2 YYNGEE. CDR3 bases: TGTGCCAGCAGTCAGCCGGGACAGGGAACGAACACCGGGGAGCTGTTTTTT. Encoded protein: CASSQPGQGTNTGELFF. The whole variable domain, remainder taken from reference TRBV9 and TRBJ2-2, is DSGVTQTPKHLITATGQRVTLRCSPRSGDLSVYWYQQSLDQGLQFLIQYYNGEERAKGNILERFSAQQFPDLHSELNLSSLELGDSALYFCASSQPGQGTNTGELFFGEGSRLTVL.

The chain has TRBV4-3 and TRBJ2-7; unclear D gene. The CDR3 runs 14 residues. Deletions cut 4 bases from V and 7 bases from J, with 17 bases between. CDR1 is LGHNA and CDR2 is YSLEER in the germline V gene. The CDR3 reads CASSRETGPGEQYV. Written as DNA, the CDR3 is TGCGCCAGCAGCCGCGAGACTGGTCCTGGGGAGCAGTACGTC.

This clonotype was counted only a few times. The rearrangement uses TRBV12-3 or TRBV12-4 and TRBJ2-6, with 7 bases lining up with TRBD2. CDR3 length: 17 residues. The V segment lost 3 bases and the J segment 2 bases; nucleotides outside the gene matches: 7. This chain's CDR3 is CASSFKLGGAGANVLTF. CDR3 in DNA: TGTGCCAGCAGTTTTAAGTTGGGAGGGGCTGGGGCCAACGTCCTGACTTTC.

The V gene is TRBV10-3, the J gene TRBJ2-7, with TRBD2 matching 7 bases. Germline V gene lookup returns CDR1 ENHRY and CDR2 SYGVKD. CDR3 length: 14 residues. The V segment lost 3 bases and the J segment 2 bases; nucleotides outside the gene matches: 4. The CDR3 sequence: CAISDSGSPYEQYF. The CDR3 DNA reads TGTGCCATCAGTGATAGCGGGTCACCCTACGAGCAGTACTTC.

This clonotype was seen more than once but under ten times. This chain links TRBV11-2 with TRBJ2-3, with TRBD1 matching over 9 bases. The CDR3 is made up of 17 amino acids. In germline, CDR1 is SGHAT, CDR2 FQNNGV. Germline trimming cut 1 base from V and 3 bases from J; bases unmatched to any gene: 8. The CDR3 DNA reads TGTGCCAGCAGCTTAGCCGGGACAGGGTGGGAGACAGATACGCAGTATTTT. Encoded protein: CASSLAGTGWETDTQYF.

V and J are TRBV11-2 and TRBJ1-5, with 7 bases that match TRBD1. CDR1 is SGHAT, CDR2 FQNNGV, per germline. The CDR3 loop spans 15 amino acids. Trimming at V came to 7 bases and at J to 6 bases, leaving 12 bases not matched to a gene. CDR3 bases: TGTGCCAGCACCCCAAGAGGACAGGATAGTCAGCCCCAGCATTTT. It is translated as CASTPRGQDSQPQHF.

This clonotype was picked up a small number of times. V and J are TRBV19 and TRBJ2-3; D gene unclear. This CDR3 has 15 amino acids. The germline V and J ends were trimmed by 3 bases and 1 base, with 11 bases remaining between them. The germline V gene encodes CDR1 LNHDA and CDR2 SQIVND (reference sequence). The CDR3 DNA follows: TGTGCCAGTAGTATCGGCCCTGTCGGCACAGATACGCAGTATTTT. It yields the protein CASSIGPVGTDTQYF. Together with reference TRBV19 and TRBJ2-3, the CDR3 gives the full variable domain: DGGITQSPKYLFRKEGQNVTLSCEQNLNHDAMYWYRQDPGQGLRLIYYSQIVNDFQKGDIAEGYSVSREKKESFPLTVTSAQKNPTAFYLCASSIGPVGTDTQYFGPGTRLTVL.

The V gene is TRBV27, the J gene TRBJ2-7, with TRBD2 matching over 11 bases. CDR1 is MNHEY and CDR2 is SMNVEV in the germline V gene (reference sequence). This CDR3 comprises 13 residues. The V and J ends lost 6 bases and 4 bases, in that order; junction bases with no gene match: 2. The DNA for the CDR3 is TGTGCCAGCAGGGGACTAGCGGCTTACGAGCAGTACTTC. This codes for CASRGLAAYEQYF.

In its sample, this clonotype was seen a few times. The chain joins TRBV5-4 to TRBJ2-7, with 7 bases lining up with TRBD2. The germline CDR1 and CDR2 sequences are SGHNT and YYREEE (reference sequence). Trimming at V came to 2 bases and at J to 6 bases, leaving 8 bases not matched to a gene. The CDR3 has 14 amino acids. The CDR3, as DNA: TGTGCCAGCAGCTTAGTGGGAGGGCCTTTCGAGCAGTACGTC. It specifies CASSLVGGPFEQYV.

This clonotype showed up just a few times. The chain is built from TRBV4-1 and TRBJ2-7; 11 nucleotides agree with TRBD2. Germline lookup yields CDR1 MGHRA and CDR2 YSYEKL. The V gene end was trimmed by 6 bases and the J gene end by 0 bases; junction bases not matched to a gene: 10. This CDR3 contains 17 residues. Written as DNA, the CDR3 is TGCGCCAGCAGGCAAAGCGCCGGGACTAGCGGCTCCTACGAGCAGTACGTC. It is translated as CASRQSAGTSGSYEQYV.

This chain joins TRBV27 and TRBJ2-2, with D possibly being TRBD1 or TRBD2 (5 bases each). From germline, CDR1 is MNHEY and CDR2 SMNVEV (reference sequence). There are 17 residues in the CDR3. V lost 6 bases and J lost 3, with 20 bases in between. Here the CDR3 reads CASRLIGMQGDTGELFF. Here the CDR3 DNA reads TGTGCCAGCAGACTAATTGGAATGCAGGGAGACACCGGGGAGCTGTTTTTT.

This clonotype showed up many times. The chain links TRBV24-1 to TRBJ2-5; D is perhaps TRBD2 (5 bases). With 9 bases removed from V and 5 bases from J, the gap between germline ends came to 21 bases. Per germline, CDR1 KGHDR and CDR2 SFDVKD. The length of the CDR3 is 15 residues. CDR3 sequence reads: CATARGQTQVETQYF. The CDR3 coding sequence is TGTGCCACCGCTCGGGGTCAAACCCAAGTGGAGACCCAGTACTTC.

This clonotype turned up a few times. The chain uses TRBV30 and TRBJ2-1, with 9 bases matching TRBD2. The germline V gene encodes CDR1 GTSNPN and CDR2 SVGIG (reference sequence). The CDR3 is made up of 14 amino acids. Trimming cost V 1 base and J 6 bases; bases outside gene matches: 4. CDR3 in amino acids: CAWSDSGGFNEQFF. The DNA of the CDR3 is TGTGCCTGGAGTGATAGCGGGGGCTTCAATGAGCAGTTCTTC.

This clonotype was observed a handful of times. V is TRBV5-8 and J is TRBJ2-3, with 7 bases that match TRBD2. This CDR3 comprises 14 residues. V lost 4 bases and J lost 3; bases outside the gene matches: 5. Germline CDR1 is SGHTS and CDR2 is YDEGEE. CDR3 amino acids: CASSAGLGTDTQYF. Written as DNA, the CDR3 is TGTGCCAGCAGCGCCGGACTAGGTACAGATACGCAGTATTTT. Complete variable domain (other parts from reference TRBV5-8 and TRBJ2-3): EAGVTQSPTHLIKTRGQQATLRCSPISGHTSVYWYQQALGLGLQFLLWYDEGEERNRGNFPPRFSGRQFPNYSSELNVNALELEDSALYLCASSAGLGTDTQYFGPGTRLTVL.

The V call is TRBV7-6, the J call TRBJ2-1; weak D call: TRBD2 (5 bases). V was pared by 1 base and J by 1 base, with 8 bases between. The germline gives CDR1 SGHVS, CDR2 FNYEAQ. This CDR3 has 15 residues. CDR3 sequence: CASSLETRSYNEQFF. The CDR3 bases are TGTGCCAGCAGCTTAGAAACTAGATCCTACAATGAGCAGTTCTTC. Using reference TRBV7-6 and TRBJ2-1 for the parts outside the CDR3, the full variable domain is GAGVSQSPRYKVTKRGQDVALRCDPISGHVSLYWYRQALGQGPEFLTYFNYEAQQDKSGLPNDRFSAERPEGSISTLTIQRTEQRDSAMYRCASSLETRSYNEQFFGPGTRLTVL.

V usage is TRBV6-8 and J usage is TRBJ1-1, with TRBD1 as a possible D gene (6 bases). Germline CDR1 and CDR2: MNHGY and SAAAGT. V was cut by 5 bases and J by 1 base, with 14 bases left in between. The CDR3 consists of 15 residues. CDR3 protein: CASSPQGIRNTEAFF. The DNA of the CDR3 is TGTGCCAGCAGTCCTCAGGGGATAAGGAACACTGAAGCTTTCTTT.

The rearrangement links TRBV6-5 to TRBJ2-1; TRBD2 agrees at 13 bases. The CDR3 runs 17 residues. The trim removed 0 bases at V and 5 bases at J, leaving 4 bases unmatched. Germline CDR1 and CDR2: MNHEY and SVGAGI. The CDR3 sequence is CASSYSHGTSGNNEQFF. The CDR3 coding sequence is TGTGCCAGCAGTTACTCGCATGGGACTAGCGGGAACAATGAGCAGTTCTTC.

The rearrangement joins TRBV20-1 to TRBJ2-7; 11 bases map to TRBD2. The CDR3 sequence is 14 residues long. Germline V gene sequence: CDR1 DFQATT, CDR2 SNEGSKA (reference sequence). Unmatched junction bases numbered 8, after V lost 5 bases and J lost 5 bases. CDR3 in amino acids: CSASDSGRAHEQYF. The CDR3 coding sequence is TGCAGTGCTTCTGATAGCGGGAGGGCCCACGAGCAGTACTTC.

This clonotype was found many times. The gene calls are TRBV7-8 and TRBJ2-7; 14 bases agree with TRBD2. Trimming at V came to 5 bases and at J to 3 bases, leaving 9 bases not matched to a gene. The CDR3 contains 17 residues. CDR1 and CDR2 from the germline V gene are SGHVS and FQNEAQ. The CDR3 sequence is CASSPGLAGVLGYEQYV. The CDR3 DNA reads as TGTGCCAGCAGCCCGGGACTAGCGGGAGTGTTGGGCTACGAGCAGTACGTC.

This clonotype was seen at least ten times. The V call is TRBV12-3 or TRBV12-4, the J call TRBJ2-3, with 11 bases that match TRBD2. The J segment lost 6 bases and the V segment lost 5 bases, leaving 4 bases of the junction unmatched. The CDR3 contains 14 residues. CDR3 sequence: CASSDTSGSDTQYF. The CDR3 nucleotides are TGTGCCAGCAGTGACACTAGCGGGAGTGATACGCAGTATTTT.

DNA of the CDR3: TGTGCCAGCAGTTTCTCCCAGGGTATCACTGAAGCTTTCTTT. It yields the protein CASSFSQGITEAFF. This chain links TRBV12-3 or TRBV12-4 with TRBJ1-1; tentatively, D is TRBD1 (5 bases). Trimming left V 3 bases short and J 4 bases short, with 12 bases between. The CDR3 consists of 14 residues.